The sequence of this T cell receptor (beta chain) was determined in a study of response to subunit inactivated influenza vaccine. TCRdb fed the RT-PCR reads into MiXCR, producing one record per CDR3 protein. The repertoire holds 280,000 or so distinct CDR3 sequences, with less than 25% as singletons. CDR3 size: 15 residues. V lost 2 bases, J lost 3 bases, and 12 bases lay in between. The germline gives CDR1 SGHKS, CDR2 YYEKEE (reference sequence). The sample holds a few counts of this clonotype. The rearrangement uses TRBV5-5 and TRBJ2-1; D is possibly TRBD2 (6 bases). The sample consisted of PBMCs from blood, taken 21 months after vaccination. This sequence originates from a man between 45 and 75 years old who received an inactivated influenza vaccine. The CDR3 loop is CASSFPGGRYNEQFF. DNA of the CDR3: TGTGCCAGCAGCTTCCCCGGGGGTCGCTACAATGAGCAGTTCTTC.